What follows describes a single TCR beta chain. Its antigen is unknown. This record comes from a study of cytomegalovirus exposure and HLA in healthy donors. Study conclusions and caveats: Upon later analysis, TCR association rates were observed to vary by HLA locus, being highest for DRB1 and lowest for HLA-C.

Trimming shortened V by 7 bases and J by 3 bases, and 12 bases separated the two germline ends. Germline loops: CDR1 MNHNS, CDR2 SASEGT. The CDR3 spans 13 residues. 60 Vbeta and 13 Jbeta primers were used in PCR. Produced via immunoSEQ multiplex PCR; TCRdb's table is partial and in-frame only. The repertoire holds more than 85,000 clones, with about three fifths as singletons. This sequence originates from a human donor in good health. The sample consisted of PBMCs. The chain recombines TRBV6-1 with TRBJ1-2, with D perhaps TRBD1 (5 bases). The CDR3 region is CASNQGNDYGYTF. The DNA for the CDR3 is TGTGCCAGCAACCAGGGTAATGACTATGGCTACACCTTC.